This T cell receptor (beta chain) was recovered during a study of T cells expressing NK-cell markers. Study findings and constraints: Unclear, still, was the HCMV specificity of the expanded NKG2C+ T cell clones.

Note on this clonotype: Its antigen is undetermined.

TCRdb reworked the 5' RACE reads into one entry per CDR3 protein, no DNA. The sample holds about 370,000 distinct CDR3 sequences. The germline V gene encodes CDR1 DFQATT and CDR2 SNEGSKA (reference sequence). This CDR3 has 14 amino acids. J is TRBJ2-5 and V is TRBV20-1; TCRdb outputs TRBD1, but without DNA this stays unchecked. The receptor was isolated from a woman aged 45-60 years in good health. What was sequenced was blood T cells: a sorted CD56 or NKG2C T cell subset, CD4+ or CD8+ T cells, or bulk PBMC T cells (not recorded which). The CDR3 sequence: CSASQTGYGETQYF.